This TCR beta chain came from a study of cytomegalovirus exposure and HLA in healthy donors. The CDR3 consists of 12 residues. Trimming took 4 bases from V and 10 from J; bases not matched to a gene: 5. The V gene's germline CDR1 is SGHRS and CDR2 YFSETQ. Primers: 60 Vbeta forward and 13 Jbeta reverse. Clones were read by immunoSEQ multiplex PCR, and TCRdb kept only the in-frame ones, dropping some. The table includes more than 85,000 clones, around 81% detected once. The chain joins TRBV5-1 to TRBJ2-1; 7 nucleotides agree with TRBD2. The source is a woman aged 25 to 45 in good health and CMV-seronegative. Sequenced input: PBMCs. In nucleotides, the CDR3 is TGCGCCAGCAGCGAAACTAGCGCCGAGCAGTTCTTC. Protein sequence: CASSETSAEQFF.